Presented here are 32 T cell receptor beta chains from one specimen sequenced in a study of Ad26.COV2.S vaccination and SARS-CoV-2 variants. The table came from immunoSEQ multiplex PCR; TCRdb's copy has only in-frame clones and leaves some out. The repertoire includes 180,000 or so clones, 87% of them detected once, and 4.5% to 7.5% sits in the top ten. The source material was peripheral blood, sampled after recovery from COVID-19. The origin of the receptors is a human donor who had recovered from COVID-19.

The V call is TRBV11-1, the J call TRBJ2-7; no definite D call. The CDR3 is made up of 14 amino acids. CDR1 is SGHAT, CDR2 FQDESV, per germline (reference sequence). The germline V and J ends were trimmed by 1 base and 3 bases, with 10 bases remaining between them. The CDR3 sequence is CASSLDPVLYEQYF. The CDR3 bases are TGTGCCAGCAGCTTAGACCCCGTCCTCTACGAGCAGTACTTC.

The chain joins TRBV6-6 to TRBJ2-4; possibly TRBD2 for D (5 bases). This CDR3 has 16 amino acids. Germline CDR1 MNHNY, CDR2 SVGAGI (reference sequence). V dropped 7 bases and J dropped 0 bases, with 16 bases sitting between them. CDR3 in amino acids: CASNPRPAVAKNIQYF. The CDR3, as DNA: TGTGCCAGCAATCCAAGGCCAGCGGTAGCCAAAAACATTCAGTACTTC.

The chain combines TRBV20-1 with TRBJ1-2; tentative D call: TRBD1 (5 bases). Looked up from germline, CDR1 is DFQATT and CDR2 is SNEGSKA (reference sequence). V gave up 3 bases and J gave up 6 bases, with 8 bases separating them. The length of the CDR3 is 11 residues. CDR3 loop: CSARTVNGYTF. In nucleotides, the CDR3 is TGCAGTGCTAGGACAGTAAATGGCTACACCTTC.

This clone has only a few counts. V is TRBV27 and J is TRBJ2-7; 8 bases match TRBD2. J lost 7 bases, V lost 2 bases, and 13 bases had no gene match. This CDR3 has 16 amino acids. CDR1 is MNHEY and CDR2 is SMNVEV in the germline V gene (reference sequence). In DNA form, the CDR3 reads TGTGCCAGCAGTTTAGGCGGGACTAGTCCCCATAGGGAGCAGTACTTC. Amino acids: CASSLGGTSPHREQYF.

V usage is TRBV5-6 and J usage is TRBJ2-5; 11 bases line up with TRBD1. The V segment lost 2 bases and the J segment 3 bases; nucleotides outside the gene matches: 9. The length of the CDR3 is 17 residues. Germline CDR1 SGHDT, CDR2 YYEEEE. CDR3: CASSLFRDRGSKETQYF. CDR3 coding DNA: TGTGCCAGCAGCTTATTCCGGGACAGGGGGTCTAAAGAGACCCAGTACTTC.

This rearrangement joins TRBV7-9 to TRBJ2-1; 8 bases align to TRBD1. Looked up from germline, CDR1 is SEHNR and CDR2 is FQNEAQ (reference sequence). This CDR3 spans 15 amino acids. Trimming at V came to 5 bases and at J to 5 bases, leaving 8 bases not matched to a gene. The CDR3 is CASSVTGGKNNEQFF. The CDR3 nucleotides are TGTGCCAGCAGCGTAACAGGGGGGAAAAACAATGAGCAGTTCTTC.

The chain couples TRBV6-1 to TRBJ2-2; 13 bases align to TRBD2. The CDR3 runs to 16 residues. The V gene's germline CDR1 is MNHNS and CDR2 SASEGT. J lost 8 bases, V lost 4 bases, and 7 bases had no gene match. The CDR3 DNA sequence: TGTGCCAGCAGTGCCCGACTAGCGGGAGGACCAGGGGAGCTGTTTTTT. Its translation is CASSARLAGGPGELFF.

This rearrangement joins TRBV7-9 to TRBJ1-4; unclear D gene. CDR1 is SEHNR and CDR2 is FQNEAQ in the germline V gene (reference sequence). The CDR3 is 12 amino acids. V was cut by 3 bases and J by 8 bases, with 7 bases left in between. The CDR3, as DNA: TGTGCCAGCAGCTTCCTTTCAGAAAAACTGTTTTTT. Residues: CASSFLSEKLFF.

Only a few counts were recorded for this clone. The chain is built from TRBV27 and TRBJ2-4; D possibly corresponds to TRBD1 (5 bases). With 7 bases removed from V and 8 bases from J, the gap between germline ends came to 15 bases. CDR1 is MNHEY, CDR2 SMNVEV, per germline (reference sequence). This CDR3 region has 13 residues. In DNA, the CDR3 is TGTGCCAGCAAAACAGGACCCTATGACATTCAGTACTTC. Protein: CASKTGPYDIQYF.

The rearrangement uses TRBV5-6 and TRBJ2-5; the D is unclear. V was pared by 0 bases and J by 4 bases, with 1 base between. Germline-derived CDR1 and CDR2 are SGHDT and YYEEEE. The CDR3 sequence is 11 residues long. The DNA for the CDR3 is TGTGCCAGCAGCTTGGCAGAGACCCAGTACTTC. It yields the protein CASSLAETQYF.

The rearrangement links TRBV6-6 to TRBJ2-6; D is perhaps TRBD2 (6 bases). CDR1 is MNHNY and CDR2 is SVGAGI in the germline V gene (reference sequence). V was trimmed by 6 bases and J by 0 bases, leaving 12 bases between them. The CDR3 consists of 16 residues. CDR3 DNA sequence: TGTGCCAGCAGCTTTTCCGGGGGCTCTGGGGCCAACGTCCTGACTTTC. Protein: CASSFSGGSGANVLTF.

This chain uses TRBV27 with TRBJ1-1; 11 bases line up with TRBD1. The CDR3 is made up of 15 amino acids. The V and J ends lost 2 bases and 4 bases, in that order; junction bases with no gene match: 3. Germline lookup yields CDR1 MNHEY and CDR2 SMNVEV (reference sequence). CDR3: CASSLGTGGFTEAFF. The CDR3 DNA reads TGTGCCAGCAGTTTAGGGACAGGGGGATTCACTGAAGCTTTCTTT.

The sample holds one count of this clone. CDR3 coding DNA: TGTGCCAGCAGTGACGGTCGGCACCTACTTGGGAACACTGAAGCTTTCTTT. Protein product: CASSDGRHLLGNTEAFF. The chain links TRBV6-4 to TRBJ1-1; D is uncertain. Trimming left V 2 bases short and J 1 base short, with 17 bases between. This CDR3 has 17 amino acids. Germline CDR1 MRHNA, CDR2 SNTAGT.

CDR3 protein: CASRSGISGANVLTF. CDR3 coding DNA: TGTGCCAGCAGGTCGGGGATCTCTGGGGCCAACGTCCTGACTTTC. The chain combines TRBV6-5 with TRBJ2-6; perhaps TRBD2 as D (5 bases). CDR1 is MNHEY and CDR2 is SVGAGI in the germline V gene. Deletions cut 6 bases from V and 0 bases from J, with 9 bases between. The CDR3 spans 15 residues.

The rearrangement uses TRBV18 and TRBJ1-5; a weak D match, TRBD1 (6 bases). Trimming left V 2 bases short and J 4 bases short, with 15 bases between. CDR1 KGHSH and CDR2 LQKENI come from the germline V gene. The CDR3 extends over 16 amino acids. This CDR3 is CASSPRSGADNQPQHF. In DNA, the CDR3 is TGTGCCAGCTCACCAAGATCGGGGGCGGATAATCAGCCCCAGCATTTT.

In DNA, the CDR3 is TGTGCCAGCAGCGTAGGAGACACGCCATACGAGCAGTACTTC. Amino acids: CASSVGDTPYEQYF. J is TRBJ2-7 and V is TRBV9; D not certain. This CDR3 is built from 14 residues. The germline V gene encodes CDR1 SGDLS and CDR2 YYNGEE. The V and J ends lost 0 bases and 4 bases respectively, with 11 bases between them.

V and J are TRBV2 and TRBJ2-1; TRBD2 is a possible D gene (5 bases). This CDR3 comprises 15 residues. The V and J ends lost 4 bases and 0 bases respectively, with 10 bases between them. Germline V gene sequence: CDR1 SNHLY, CDR2 FYNNEI. The CDR3 DNA reads as TGTGCCAGCAGTGGCAGAGGAGGCTCCTACAATGAGCAGTTCTTC. Its translation: CASSGRGGSYNEQFF.

The chain has TRBV6-5 and TRBJ1-2; possible D gene TRBD1, 6 bases. V dropped 5 bases and J dropped 4 bases, with 8 bases sitting between them. This CDR3 has 12 amino acids. Per the germline V gene, CDR1 is MNHEY and CDR2 is SVGAGI. The CDR3 reads CASSQQGYGYTF. Here the CDR3 DNA reads TGTGCCAGCAGTCAACAGGGCTATGGCTACACCTTC.

This clone was seen a handful of times. This sequence joins TRBV6-5 and TRBJ1-6, with a possible D match to TRBD1 (5 bases). Trimming stripped 2 bases from V and 6 bases from J, with 11 bases between. The CDR3 loop spans 15 amino acids. Germline CDR1 MNHEY, CDR2 SVGAGI. Written as DNA, the CDR3 is TGTGCCAGCAGTTACAGTGGGGGAGGTAATTCACCCCTCCACTTT. Amino acid sequence: CASSYSGGGNSPLHF.

This clone was seen once. The sample holds other DNA sequences that translate to the same CDR3. The chain carries TRBV6-1 and TRBJ1-1, with D tentatively TRBD1 (5 bases). The V gene lost 2 bases and the J gene lost 1 base, with 8 bases spanning the gap. The CDR3 length is 14 residues. The germline V gene encodes CDR1 MNHNS and CDR2 SASEGT. In nucleotides, the CDR3 is TGTGCCAGCAGTGAAACAGACAGGAACACTGAAGCTTTCTTT. It encodes CASSETDRNTEAFF.

A single count supports this clone. V and J are TRBV5-1 and TRBJ2-7, with 7 bases fitting TRBD1. The CDR3 length is 12 residues. Per germline, CDR1 SGHRS and CDR2 YFSETQ. V lost 5 bases and J lost 4; bases outside the gene matches: 3. CDR3 region: CASRPDRYEQYF. For the CDR3, the DNA is TGCGCCAGCAGACCGGACAGGTACGAGCAGTACTTC. Filled out from reference TRBV5-1 and TRBJ2-7, the complete variable domain reads KAGVTQTPRYLIKTRGQQVTLSCSPISGHRSVSWYQQTPGQGLQFLFEYFSETQRNKGNFPGRFSGRQFSNSRSEMNVSTLELGDSALYLCASRPDRYEQYFGPGTRLTVT.

V and J are TRBV21-1 and TRBJ1-2; the D call of TRBD1 is as the table states it, not checked on the DNA. TRBV21-1 is shown as a pseudogene. CDR3 length: 16 residues. The CDR3 DNA sequence: TGTGCCAGCGCCTCGAGGAGGGGGCGAGCTAACTATGGCTACACCTTC. This sequence encodes CASASRRGRANYGYTF.

The rearrangement links TRBV5-6 to TRBJ1-3; weak D call: TRBD1 (6 bases). There are 17 residues in the CDR3. The V gene lost 1 base and the J gene lost 2 bases, with 16 bases spanning the gap. Germline CDR1 reads SGHDT; CDR2 reads YYEEEE. The CDR3 nucleotides are TGTGCCAGCAGCTTGAGTGAGGGGGGATATACTGGAAACACCATATATTTT. Translated: CASSLSEGGYTGNTIYF.

The rearrangement links TRBV3-1 (or the pseudogene TRBV3-2) to TRBJ2-4; D is perhaps TRBD1 or TRBD2 (5 bases each). Trimming stripped 1 base from V and 0 bases from J, with 13 bases between. Germline assignment: CDR1 LGHDT and CDR2 YNNKEL (reference sequence). The length of the CDR3 is 17 residues. The CDR3 coding sequence is TGTGCCAGCAGCCAAGGGGGGACCATCGTAGCCAAAAACATTCAGTACTTC. The encoded protein is CASSQGGTIVAKNIQYF.

The chain combines TRBV6-5 with TRBJ1-5; D ambiguous. The CDR3 has 13 residues. V lost 8 bases and J 4 bases, leaving 12 bases between the germline ends. Looked up from germline, CDR1 is MNHEY and CDR2 is SVGAGI. CDR3 region: CASHPSENQPQHF. The CDR3 nucleotides read TGTGCCAGCCATCCGTCAGAGAATCAGCCCCAGCATTTT.

The CDR3 coding sequence is TGTGCCAGTAGTATCACCAGAGAGAATTACACCTTC. Its translation: CASSITRENYTF. The rearrangement links TRBV19 to TRBJ1-2, with unresolved D. Germline lookup yields CDR1 LNHDA and CDR2 SQIVND (reference sequence). The CDR3 contains 12 residues. Trimming cost V 3 bases and J 11 bases, with 13 bases left between them. The full variable domain, its missing parts supplied by reference TRBV19 and TRBJ1-2, is DGGITQSPKYLFRKEGQNVTLSCEQNLNHDAMYWYRQDPGQGLRLIYYSQIVNDFQKGDIAEGYSVSREKKESFPLTVTSAQKNPTAFYLCASSITRENYTFGSGTRLTVV.

This clone is medium-sized (0.01 to 0.1%). The chain is built from TRBV5-1 and TRBJ2-7, with D possibly being TRBD1 (7 bases). V lost 0 bases, J lost 3 bases, and 10 bases lay in between. The CDR3 is 14 residues long. CDR1 and CDR2 (germline): SGHRS, YFSETQ. Here the CDR3 DNA reads TGCGCCAGCAGCTTGGGACAGGGACTCTACGAGCAGTACTTC. It yields the protein CASSLGQGLYEQYF.

The chain links TRBV4-1 to TRBJ1-4, with D possibly matching TRBD1 (6 bases). Germline V CDR1 and CDR2: MGHRA, YSYEKL. The V and J ends lost 6 bases and 10 bases respectively, with 15 bases between them. This CDR3 comprises 13 residues. The chain's CDR3 is CASRVVVGGKLFF. The CDR3 DNA is TGCGCCAGCAGGGTTGTTGTAGGGGGAAAACTGTTTTTT.

The gene calls are TRBV10-3 and TRBJ2-3, with 8 bases identical to TRBD1. Looked up from germline, CDR1 is ENHRY and CDR2 is SYGVKD. Losses at the gene ends were 8 bases for V and 4 bases for J; bases not matched to a gene: 5. The CDR3 has 13 amino acids. The CDR3 bases are TGTGCCATCTGGACAGGGCAGGCAGATACGCAGTATTTT. Amino acid sequence: CAIWTGQADTQYF.

The genes are TRBV18 and TRBJ2-7; 9 bases map to TRBD2. The CDR3 extends over 14 amino acids. J gave up 3 bases and V 6 bases, and 6 bases lay outside the gene matches. From germline, CDR1 is KGHSH and CDR2 LQKENI. CDR3 DNA: TGTGCCAGCTCCTCCGGGACTAGCAACTACGAGCAGTACTTC. It yields the protein CASSSGTSNYEQYF.

The genes are TRBV28 and TRBJ1-1; tentatively, D is TRBD1 (6 bases). Germline V gene data show CDR1 as MDHEN and CDR2 as SYDVKM. Trimming took 3 bases from V and 5 from J, leaving 19 bases between them. The CDR3 consists of 16 residues. CDR3 nucleotides: TGTGCCAGCAGTTTCTTGTTGGGGAGAGGGGGAACTGAAGCTTTCTTT. It yields the protein CASSFLLGRGGTEAFF.

The rearrangement joins TRBV5-5 to TRBJ1-1, with no clear D. The V and J ends lost 3 bases and 2 bases respectively, with 23 bases between them. The CDR3 totals 18 residues. From germline, CDR1 is SGHKS and CDR2 YYEKEE (reference sequence). The CDR3 coding sequence is TGTGCCAGCAGCTCGTCATCCTCCACTCCGCCAACAAACACTGAAGCTTTCTTT. It codes for CASSSSSSTPPTNTEAFF. The variable domain in full, completed from reference TRBV5-5 and TRBJ1-1, reads DAGVTQSPTHLIKTRGQQVTLRCSPISGHKSVSWYQQVLGQGPQFIFQYYEKEERGRGNFPDRFSARQFPNYSSELNVNALLLGDSALYLCASSSSSSTPPTNTEAFFGQGTRLTVV.